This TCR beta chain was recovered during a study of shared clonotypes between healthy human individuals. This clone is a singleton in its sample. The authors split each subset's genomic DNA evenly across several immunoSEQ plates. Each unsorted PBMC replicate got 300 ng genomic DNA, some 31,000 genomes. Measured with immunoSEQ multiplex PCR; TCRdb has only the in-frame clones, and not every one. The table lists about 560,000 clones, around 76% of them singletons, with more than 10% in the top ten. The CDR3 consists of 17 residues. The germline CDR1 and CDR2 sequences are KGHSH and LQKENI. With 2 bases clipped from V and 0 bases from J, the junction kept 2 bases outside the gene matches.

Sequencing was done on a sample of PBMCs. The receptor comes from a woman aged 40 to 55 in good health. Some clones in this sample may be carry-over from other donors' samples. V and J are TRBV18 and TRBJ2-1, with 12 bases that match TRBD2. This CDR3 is CASSPKGLAGSYNEQFF. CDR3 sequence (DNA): TGTGCCAGCTCACCAAAGGGACTAGCGGGCTCCTACAATGAGCAGTTCTTC.